Below, one TCR beta chain is given with its context. The record originates from a study of blood T cell repertoires in COVID-19. Study details: COVID-19 samples collected from the United States, Italy and Spain covered acute and convalescent phases. T cells, B-cell-depleted T cells, or PBMCs supplied cDNA or gDNA.

CDR3 length: 15 amino acids. Germline CDR1 reads SQVTM; CDR2 reads ANQGSEA. Trimming cost V 5 bases and J 2 bases; bases outside gene matches: 9. Original analysis: Estimation of nucleated cell counts was performed using reference gene primer amplification. Libraries were prepared by immunoSEQ multiplex PCR; TCRdb keeps only in-frame clonotypes and omits some of them. The D gene and trimming were derived from the DNA, and the V and J assignments and clone size from that table. The table includes roughly 57,000 clones, roughly 80% detected once. Material: peripheral blood. J is TRBJ2-5 and V is TRBV29-1; 9 nucleotides agree with TRBD2. The TCR was taken from a man aged 60 to 69 with acute or convalescent COVID-19. CDR3 protein: CSVLHPTSGQETQYF. In nucleotides, the CDR3 is TGCAGCGTTCTCCACCCGACTAGCGGTCAAGAGACCCAGTACTTC.